This T cell receptor (beta chain) was observed in a study of neoadjuvant nivolumab and ipilimumab in lung cancer. The study's findings and limits: TCR clonality did not significantly correlate with pathologic tumor regression. Resected-tumor TCR richness correlated positively with pretherapy blood richness. TCR richness and clonality were higher in tumors than adjacent uninvolved lung.

About this clone itself: The antigen is undetermined.

V lost 7 bases, J lost 3 bases, and 18 bases lay in between. Germline CDR1 GTSNPN, CDR2 SVGIG (reference sequence). This CDR3 is built from 15 residues. Here immunoSEQ multiplex PCR was the method, and the copy in TCRdb shows in-frame clones only, minus some. The sample consists of some 20,000 clones, over 70% of them appearing once. The receptor was isolated from an adult with non-small cell lung cancer. The chain recombines TRBV30 with TRBJ1-4; no clear D. Material: tumor tissue, obtained after neoadjuvant nivolumab, alone or with ipilimumab, at or shortly before surgery. The CDR3 bases are TGTGCCTCAATAATCTTGAGGGCTTCTAATGAAAAACTGTTTTTT. Translating it yields CASIILRASNEKLFF.